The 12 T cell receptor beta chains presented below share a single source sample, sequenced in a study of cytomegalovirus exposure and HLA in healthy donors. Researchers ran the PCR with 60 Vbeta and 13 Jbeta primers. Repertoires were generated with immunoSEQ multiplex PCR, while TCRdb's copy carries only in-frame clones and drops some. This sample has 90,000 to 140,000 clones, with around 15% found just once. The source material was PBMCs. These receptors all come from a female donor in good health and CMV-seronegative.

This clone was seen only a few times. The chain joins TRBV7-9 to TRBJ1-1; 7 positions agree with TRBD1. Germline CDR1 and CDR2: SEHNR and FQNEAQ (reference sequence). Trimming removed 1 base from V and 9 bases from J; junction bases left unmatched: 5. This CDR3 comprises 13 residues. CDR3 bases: TGTGCCAGCAGCTTAGAGGGACAGCTGCAAGCTTTCTTT. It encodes CASSLEGQLQAFF.

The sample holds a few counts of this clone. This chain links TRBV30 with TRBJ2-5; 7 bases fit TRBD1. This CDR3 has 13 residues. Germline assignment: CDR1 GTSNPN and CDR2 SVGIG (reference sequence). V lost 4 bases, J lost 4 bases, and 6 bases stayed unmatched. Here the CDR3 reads CAWTPRGSETQYF. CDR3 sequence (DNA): TGTGCCTGGACACCCAGGGGGTCAGAGACCCAGTACTTC.

Here the CDR3 DNA reads TGTGCCAGCAGCTTAGGACGGGGCGAGCAGTACTTC. Translating it yields CASSLGRGEQYF. The chain employs TRBV13 and TRBJ2-7; the D gene is possibly TRBD2 (5 bases). Germline loops: CDR1 PRHDT, CDR2 FYEKMQ (reference sequence). CDR3 size: 12 residues. V lost 0 bases, J lost 6 bases, and 6 bases lay in between.

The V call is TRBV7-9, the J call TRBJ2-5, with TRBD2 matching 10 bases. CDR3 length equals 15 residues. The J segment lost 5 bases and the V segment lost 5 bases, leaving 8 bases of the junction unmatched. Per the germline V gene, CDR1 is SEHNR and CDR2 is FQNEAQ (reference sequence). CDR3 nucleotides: TGTGCCAGCAGCCCCAGCGGGGGGGCCCGGGAGACCCAGTACTTC. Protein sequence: CASSPSGGARETQYF.

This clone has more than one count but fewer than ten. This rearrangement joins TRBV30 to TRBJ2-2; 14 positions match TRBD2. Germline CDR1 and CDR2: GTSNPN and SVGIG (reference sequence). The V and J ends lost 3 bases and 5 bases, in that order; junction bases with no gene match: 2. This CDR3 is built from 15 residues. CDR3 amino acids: CAWRGTSGRTGELFF. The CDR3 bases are TGTGCCTGGAGGGGGACTAGCGGGAGAACCGGGGAGCTGTTTTTT.

CDR3 loop: CASRFDRPGNTEAFF. The CDR3 bases are TGCGCCAGCAGGTTTGACAGGCCAGGGAACACTGAAGCTTTCTTT. V gene TRBV5-1 combines with J gene TRBJ1-1, with TRBD1 as a possible D gene (6 bases). Germline V gene lookup returns CDR1 SGHRS and CDR2 YFSETQ. The CDR3 loop spans 15 amino acids. The ends were cut back, 5 bases at V and 1 base at J, with 15 bases in the middle.

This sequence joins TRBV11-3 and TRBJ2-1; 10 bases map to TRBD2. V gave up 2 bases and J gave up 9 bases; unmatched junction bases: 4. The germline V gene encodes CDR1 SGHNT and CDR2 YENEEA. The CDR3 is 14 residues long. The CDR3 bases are TGTGCCAGCAGCTTAAGTGCTAGCGGGGGTGAGCAGTTCTTC. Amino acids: CASSLSASGGEQFF. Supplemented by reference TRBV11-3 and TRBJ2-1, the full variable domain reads EAGVVQSPRYKIIEKKQPVAFWCNPISGHNTLYWYLQNLGQGPELLIRYENEEAVDDSQLPKDRFSAERLKGVDSTLKIQPAELGDSAVYLCASSLSASGGEQFFGPGTRLTVL.

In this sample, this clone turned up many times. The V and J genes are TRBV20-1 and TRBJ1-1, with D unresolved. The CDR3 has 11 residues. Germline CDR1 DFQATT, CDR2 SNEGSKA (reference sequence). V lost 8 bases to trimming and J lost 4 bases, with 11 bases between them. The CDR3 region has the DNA TGCAGTTGTCACGAAGCCACTGAAGCTTTCTTT. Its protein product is CSCHEATEAFF.

The CDR3 reads CASSPPGIAGGLYEQYF. The DNA of the CDR3 is TGTGCCAGCTCCCCTCCGGGGATAGCGGGGGGGCTCTACGAGCAGTACTTC. The chain carries TRBV18 and TRBJ2-7, with TRBD2 identical over 11 bases. The V segment lost 6 bases and the J segment 3 bases; nucleotides outside the gene matches: 13. CDR1 is KGHSH and CDR2 is LQKENI in the germline V gene. This CDR3 comprises 17 residues.

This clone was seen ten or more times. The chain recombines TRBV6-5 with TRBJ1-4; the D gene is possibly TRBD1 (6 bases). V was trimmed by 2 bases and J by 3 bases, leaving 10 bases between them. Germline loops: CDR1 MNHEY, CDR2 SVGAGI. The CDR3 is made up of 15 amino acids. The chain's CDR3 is CASSYMTGANEKLFF. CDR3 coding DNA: TGTGCCAGCAGTTACATGACAGGCGCTAATGAAAAACTGTTTTTT.

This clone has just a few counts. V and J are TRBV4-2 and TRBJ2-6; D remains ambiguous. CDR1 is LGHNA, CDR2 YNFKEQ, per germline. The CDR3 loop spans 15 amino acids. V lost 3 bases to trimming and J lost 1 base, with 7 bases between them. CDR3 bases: TGTGCCAGCAGCCAGCGGTTGTCTGGGGCCAACGTCCTGACTTTC. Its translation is CASSQRLSGANVLTF.

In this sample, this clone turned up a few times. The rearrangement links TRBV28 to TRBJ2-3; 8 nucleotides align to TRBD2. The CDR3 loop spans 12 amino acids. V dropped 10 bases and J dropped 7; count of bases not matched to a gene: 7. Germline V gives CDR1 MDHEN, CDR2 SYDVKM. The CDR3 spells CATGGGVYTQYF. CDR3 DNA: TGTGCCACCGGGGGGGGCGTGTATACGCAGTATTTT.